The next 5 T cell receptor beta chains were all read from a single sample in a study of T-cell memory formation after mild COVID-19 (dated by TCRdb to the early 2020s). Library creation used 5' RACE. The sequencing machine was an Illumina NovaSeq 6000. The public reads were quality trimmed at Q25 with fastp and then assembled into clones with MiXCR by TCRdb, keeping productive beta chains. For every CDR3 protein sequence, its rows merge into one entry that carries the most common genes and DNA. This sample gives roughly 86,000 distinct CDR3 sequences in total; less than 15% of them show up just once. The leading ten clones occupy roughly two fifths of the sample. Sequencing input: PBMCs or a T cell subset sorted from them (not recorded which). The receptors shown here come from a man in his late teens or twenties who had mild COVID-19 (a few samples of this study predate the infection). The sample titles of this study are shuffled in the database, so cell type and time point are left out; the donor was told from shared clones.

This clonotype was detected only a few times. The chain uses TRBV5-1 and TRBJ1-1, with 7 bases that match TRBD1. CDR1 and CDR2 from the germline V gene are SGHRS and YFSETQ. The CDR3 consists of 14 residues. The junction had 1 base not matched to a gene; V was cut back by 1 base and J by 1 base. CDR3 residues: CASSLYRGNTEAFF. Written as DNA, the CDR3 is TGCGCCAGCAGCTTGTACAGGGGGAACACTGAAGCTTTCTTT.

The table lists this clonotype with a few counts. This sequence joins TRBV5-5 and TRBJ1-5, with D unresolved. Germline CDR1 SGHKS, CDR2 YYEKEE (reference sequence). The CDR3 is made up of 15 amino acids. V was shortened by 4 bases and J by 2 bases, with 13 bases between the two germline ends. The CDR3 region has the DNA TGTGCCAGCAGCCCGGGAGAAGTGGGCAATCAGCCCCAGCATTTT. Amino acid sequence: CASSPGEVGNQPQHF.

The chain uses TRBV19 and TRBJ1-1; perhaps TRBD1 as D (6 bases). V was trimmed by 6 bases and J by 4 bases, leaving 12 bases between them. Per germline, CDR1 LNHDA and CDR2 SQIVND (reference sequence). CDR3 length equals 13 residues. CDR3 amino acids: CASSLTGPTEAFF. DNA for the CDR3: TGTGCCAGTAGCTTGACAGGACCCACTGAAGCTTTCTTT. Combining the CDR3 with reference TRBV19 and TRBJ1-1 gives the whole variable domain DGGITQSPKYLFRKEGQNVTLSCEQNLNHDAMYWYRQDPGQGLRLIYYSQIVNDFQKGDIAEGYSVSREKKESFPLTVTSAQKNPTAFYLCASSLTGPTEAFFGQGTRLTVV.

This clonotype occurred a few times. The V gene is TRBV15, the J gene TRBJ2-3; 10 bases agree with TRBD1. The junction had 13 bases not matched to a gene; V was cut back by 3 bases and J by 10 bases. In germline, CDR1 is LNHNV, CDR2 YYDKDF (reference sequence). The CDR3 is 16 residues long. CDR3 protein: CATSRGTGAVWGAQYF. The CDR3 bases are TGTGCCACCAGCAGGGGGACAGGGGCGGTCTGGGGTGCGCAGTATTTT.

This clonotype was found a few times. The rearrangement links TRBV6-4 to TRBJ2-3, with 7 bases matching TRBD2. Germline V gene lookup returns CDR1 MRHNA and CDR2 SNTAGT. This CDR3 has 15 amino acids. Losses at the gene ends were 5 bases for V and 1 base for J; bases not matched to a gene: 6. CDR3 sequence reads: CASSPTSRGTDTQYF. In DNA, the CDR3 is TGTGCCAGCAGTCCGACTAGCCGAGGCACAGATACGCAGTATTTT.